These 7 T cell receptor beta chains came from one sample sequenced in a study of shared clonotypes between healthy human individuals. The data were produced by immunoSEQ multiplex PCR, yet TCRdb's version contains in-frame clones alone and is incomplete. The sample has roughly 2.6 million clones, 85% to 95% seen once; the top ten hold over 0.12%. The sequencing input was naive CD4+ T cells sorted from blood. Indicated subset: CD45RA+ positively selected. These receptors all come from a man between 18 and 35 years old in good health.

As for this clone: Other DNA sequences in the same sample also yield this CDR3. The CDR3 reads CASSLGQRATNEKLFF. The CDR3 nucleotides read TGCGCCAGCAGCCTCGGACAGAGAGCAACTAATGAAAAACTGTTTTTT. The gene calls are TRBV5-1 and TRBJ1-4, with D possibly being TRBD1 (6 bases). There are 16 residues in the CDR3. Germline V gene data show CDR1 as SGHRS and CDR2 as YFSETQ. Trimming left V 4 bases short and J 0 bases short, with 13 bases between.

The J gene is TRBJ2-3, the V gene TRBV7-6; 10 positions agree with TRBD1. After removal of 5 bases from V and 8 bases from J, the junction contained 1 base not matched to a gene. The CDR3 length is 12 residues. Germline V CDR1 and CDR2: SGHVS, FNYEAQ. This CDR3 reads CASSRQGATQYF. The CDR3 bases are TGTGCCAGCAGCAGACAGGGGGCTACGCAGTATTTT.

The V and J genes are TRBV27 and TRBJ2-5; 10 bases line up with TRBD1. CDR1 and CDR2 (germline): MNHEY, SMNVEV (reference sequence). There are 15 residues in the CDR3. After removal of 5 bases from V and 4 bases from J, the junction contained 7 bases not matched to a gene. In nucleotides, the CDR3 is TGTGCCAGCAGTACACGGGACAGGGGCGCAGAGACCCAGTACTTC. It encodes CASSTRDRGAETQYF.

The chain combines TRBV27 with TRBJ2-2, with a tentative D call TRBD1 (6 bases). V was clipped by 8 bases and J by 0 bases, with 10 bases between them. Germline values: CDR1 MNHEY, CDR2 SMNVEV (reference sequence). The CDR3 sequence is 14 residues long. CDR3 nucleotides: TGTGCCAGCCAACAGGGTACGAACACCGGGGAGCTGTTTTTT. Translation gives CASQQGTNTGELFF.

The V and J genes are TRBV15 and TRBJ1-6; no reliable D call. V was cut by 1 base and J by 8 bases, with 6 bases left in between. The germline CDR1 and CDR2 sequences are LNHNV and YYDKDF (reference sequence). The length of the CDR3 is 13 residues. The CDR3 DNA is TGTGCCACCAGCAGAGTCGGGGATTCACCCCTCCACTTT. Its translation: CATSRVGDSPLHF.

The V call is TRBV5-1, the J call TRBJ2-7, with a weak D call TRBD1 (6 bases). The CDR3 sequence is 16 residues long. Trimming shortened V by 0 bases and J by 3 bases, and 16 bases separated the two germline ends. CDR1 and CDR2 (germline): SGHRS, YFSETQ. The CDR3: CASSLAGGQSIYEQYF. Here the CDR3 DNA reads TGCGCCAGCAGCTTGGCGGGCGGACAGAGCATCTACGAGCAGTACTTC.

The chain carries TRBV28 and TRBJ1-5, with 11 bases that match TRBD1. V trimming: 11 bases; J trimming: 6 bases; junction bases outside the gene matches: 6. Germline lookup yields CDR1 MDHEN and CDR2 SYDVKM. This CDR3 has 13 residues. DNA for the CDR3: TGTGCCTGCCGGGGGACAGGGGGTCAGCCCCAGCATTTT. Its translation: CACRGTGGQPQHF.